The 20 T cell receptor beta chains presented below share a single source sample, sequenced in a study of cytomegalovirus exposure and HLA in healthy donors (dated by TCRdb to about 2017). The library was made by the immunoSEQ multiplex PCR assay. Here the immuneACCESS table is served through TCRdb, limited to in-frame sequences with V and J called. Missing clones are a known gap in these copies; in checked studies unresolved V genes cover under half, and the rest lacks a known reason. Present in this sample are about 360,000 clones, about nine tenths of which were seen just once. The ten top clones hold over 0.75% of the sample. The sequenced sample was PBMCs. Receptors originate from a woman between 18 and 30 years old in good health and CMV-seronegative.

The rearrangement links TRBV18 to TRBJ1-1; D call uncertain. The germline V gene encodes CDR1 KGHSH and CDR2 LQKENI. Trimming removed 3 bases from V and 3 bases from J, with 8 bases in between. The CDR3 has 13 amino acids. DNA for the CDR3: TGTGCCAGCTCACCCTCATCAGACACTGAAGCTTTCTTT. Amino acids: CASSPSSDTEAFF.

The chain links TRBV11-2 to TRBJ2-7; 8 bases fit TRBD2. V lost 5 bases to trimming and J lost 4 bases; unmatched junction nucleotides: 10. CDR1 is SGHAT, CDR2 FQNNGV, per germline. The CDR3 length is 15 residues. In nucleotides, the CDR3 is TGTGCCAGCAGCGTAGGGAGCGGGAGAGCGTACGAGCAGTACTTC. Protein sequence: CASSVGSGRAYEQYF.

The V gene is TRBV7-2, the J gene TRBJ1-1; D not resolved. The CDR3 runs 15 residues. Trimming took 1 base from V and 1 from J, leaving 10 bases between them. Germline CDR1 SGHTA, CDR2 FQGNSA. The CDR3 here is CASSLERRRNTEAFF. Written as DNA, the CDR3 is TGTGCCAGCAGCTTAGAAAGACGGAGGAACACTGAAGCTTTCTTT.

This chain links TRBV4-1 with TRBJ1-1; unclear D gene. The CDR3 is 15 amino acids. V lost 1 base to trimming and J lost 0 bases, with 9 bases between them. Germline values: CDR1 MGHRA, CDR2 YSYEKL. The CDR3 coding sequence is TGCGCCAGCAGCCAAGGAGAACGCCTGAACACTGAAGCTTTCTTT. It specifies CASSQGERLNTEAFF.

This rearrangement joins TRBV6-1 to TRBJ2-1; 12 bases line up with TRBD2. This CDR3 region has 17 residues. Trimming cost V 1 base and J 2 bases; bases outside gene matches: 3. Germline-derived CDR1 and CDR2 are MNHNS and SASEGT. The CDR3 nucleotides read TGTGCCAGCAGTGAAGGATCTAGCGGGAGGGCCTACAATGAGCAGTTCTTC. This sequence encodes CASSEGSSGRAYNEQFF.

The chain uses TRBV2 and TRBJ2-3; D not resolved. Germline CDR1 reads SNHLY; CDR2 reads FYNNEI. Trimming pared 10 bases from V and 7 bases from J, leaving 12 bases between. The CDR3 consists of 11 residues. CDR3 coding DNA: TGTGCCACCCGTCTGGCAAATACGCAGTATTTT. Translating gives CATRLANTQYF.

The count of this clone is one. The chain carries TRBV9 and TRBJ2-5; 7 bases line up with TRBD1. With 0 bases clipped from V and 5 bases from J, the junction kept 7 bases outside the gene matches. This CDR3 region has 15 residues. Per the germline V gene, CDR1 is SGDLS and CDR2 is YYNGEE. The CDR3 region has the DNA TGTGCCAGCAGCGTAGAGGGGACAGCCGAGGAGACCCAGTACTTC. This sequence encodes CASSVEGTAEETQYF.

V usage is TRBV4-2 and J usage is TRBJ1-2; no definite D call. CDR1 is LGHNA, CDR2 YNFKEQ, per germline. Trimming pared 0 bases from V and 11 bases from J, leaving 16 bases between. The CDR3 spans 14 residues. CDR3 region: CASSQDSGPGGYTF. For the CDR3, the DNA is TGTGCCAGCAGCCAAGATTCCGGCCCGGGAGGTTACACCTTC.

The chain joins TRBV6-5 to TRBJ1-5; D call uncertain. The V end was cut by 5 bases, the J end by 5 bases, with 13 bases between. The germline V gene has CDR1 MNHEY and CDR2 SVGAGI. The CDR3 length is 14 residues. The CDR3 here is CASSEVGPHQPQHF. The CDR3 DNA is TGTGCCAGCAGTGAGGTAGGCCCCCATCAGCCCCAGCATTTT.

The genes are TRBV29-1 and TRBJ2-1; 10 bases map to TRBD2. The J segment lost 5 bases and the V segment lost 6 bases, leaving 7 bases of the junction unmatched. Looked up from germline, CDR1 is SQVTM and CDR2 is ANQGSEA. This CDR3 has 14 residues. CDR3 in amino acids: CSVPQAGGNNEQFF. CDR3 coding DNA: TGCAGCGTGCCTCAAGCGGGGGGGAACAATGAGCAGTTCTTC.

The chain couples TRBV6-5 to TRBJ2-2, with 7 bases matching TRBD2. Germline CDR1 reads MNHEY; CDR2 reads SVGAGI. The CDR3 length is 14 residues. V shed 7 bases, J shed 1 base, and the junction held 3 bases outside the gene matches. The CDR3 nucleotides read TGTGCCAGCACCACGGGGGGGAACACCGGGGAGCTGTTTTTT. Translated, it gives CASTTGGNTGELFF.

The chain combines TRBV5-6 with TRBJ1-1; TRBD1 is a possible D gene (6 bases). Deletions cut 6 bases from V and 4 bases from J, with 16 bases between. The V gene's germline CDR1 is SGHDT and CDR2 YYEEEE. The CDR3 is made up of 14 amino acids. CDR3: CASKTGQGITEAFF. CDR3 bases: TGTGCCAGCAAGACTGGGCAGGGGATCACTGAAGCTTTCTTT.

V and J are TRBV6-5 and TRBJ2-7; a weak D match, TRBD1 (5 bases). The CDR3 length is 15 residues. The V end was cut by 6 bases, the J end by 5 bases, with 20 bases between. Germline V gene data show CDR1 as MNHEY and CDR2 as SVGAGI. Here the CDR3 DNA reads TGTGCCAGCAGAAAGACTGGACAAAGGTTCCACGAGCAGTACTTC. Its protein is CASRKTGQRFHEQYF.

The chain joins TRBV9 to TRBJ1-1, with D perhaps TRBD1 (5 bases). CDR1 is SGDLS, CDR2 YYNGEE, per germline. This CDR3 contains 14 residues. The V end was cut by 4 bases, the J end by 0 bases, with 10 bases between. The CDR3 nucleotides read TGTGCCAGCAGCCCAGGACACATGAACACTGAAGCTTTCTTT. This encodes CASSPGHMNTEAFF.

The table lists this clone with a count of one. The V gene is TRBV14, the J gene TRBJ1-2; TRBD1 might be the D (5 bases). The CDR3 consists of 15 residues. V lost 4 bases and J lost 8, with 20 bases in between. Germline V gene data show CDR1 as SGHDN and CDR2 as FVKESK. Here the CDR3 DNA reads TGTGCCAGCAGCCCCGGGGGACGCCTCGTCTTAGGCTACACCTTC. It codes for CASSPGGRLVLGYTF.

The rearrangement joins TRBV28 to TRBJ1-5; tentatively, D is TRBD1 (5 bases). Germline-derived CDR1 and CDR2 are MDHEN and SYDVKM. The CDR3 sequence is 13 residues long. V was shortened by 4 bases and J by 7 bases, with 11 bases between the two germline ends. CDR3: CASSSGLGQPQHF. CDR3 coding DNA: TGTGCCAGCAGTTCAGGGCTTGGCCAGCCCCAGCATTTT.

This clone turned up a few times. CDR3 DNA: TGCGCCAGCAGCTCTAGGAACCGCCTCGGAGCTTTCTTT. Amino acids: CASSSRNRLGAFF. The chain carries TRBV5-1 and TRBJ1-1, with D hard to call. This CDR3 is 13 amino acids long. Trimming left V 3 bases short and J 10 bases short, with 16 bases between. Germline CDR1 is SGHRS and CDR2 is YFSETQ.

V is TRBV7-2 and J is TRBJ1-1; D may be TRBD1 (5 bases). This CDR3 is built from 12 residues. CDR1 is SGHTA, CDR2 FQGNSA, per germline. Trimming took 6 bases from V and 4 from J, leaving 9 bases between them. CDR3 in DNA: TGTGCCAGCAGGCGACAGTTCACTGAAGCTTTCTTT. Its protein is CASRRQFTEAFF.

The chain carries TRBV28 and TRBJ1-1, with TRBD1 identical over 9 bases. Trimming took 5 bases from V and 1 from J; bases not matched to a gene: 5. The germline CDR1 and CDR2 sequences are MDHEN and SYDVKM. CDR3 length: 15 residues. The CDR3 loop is CASSPGTGKNTEAFF. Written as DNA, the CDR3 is TGTGCCAGCAGTCCGGGGACAGGGAAGAACACTGAAGCTTTCTTT.

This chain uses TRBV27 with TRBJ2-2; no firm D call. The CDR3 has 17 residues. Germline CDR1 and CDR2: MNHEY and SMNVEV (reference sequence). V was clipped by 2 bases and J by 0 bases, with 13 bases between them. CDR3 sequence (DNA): TGTGCCAGCAGTTTAGGGCCCTACACACCGAACACCGGGGAGCTGTTTTTT. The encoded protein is CASSLGPYTPNTGELFF.